This T cell receptor (beta chain) was profiled in a study of blood T cell repertoires in COVID-19. Study as a whole: The analysed material was cDNA or gDNA that came from T cells, B-cell-depleted T cells, or PBMCs.

For this clone: Other DNA sequences of this sample code for an identical CDR3.

Repertoires were generated with immunoSEQ multiplex PCR, while TCRdb's copy carries only in-frame clones and drops some. The sample has approximately 100,000 clones, roughly 80% seen once. Looked up from germline, CDR1 is SGHTA and CDR2 is FQGNSA. The CDR3 consists of 15 residues. The ends were cut back, 5 bases at V and 3 bases at J, with 17 bases in the middle. V is TRBV7-2 and J is TRBJ2-7; D not certain. This TCR derives from a man aged 55 to 70 with acute or convalescent COVID-19. The sample was peripheral blood. The CDR3 loop reads CASSPDSEGYYEQYF. CDR3 coding DNA: TGTGCCAGCAGCCCTGACTCAGAAGGATACTACGAGCAGTACTTC. Filled out from reference TRBV7-2 and TRBJ2-7, the complete variable domain reads GAGVSQSPSNKVTEKGKDVELRCDPISGHTALYWYRQSLGQGLEFLIYFQGNSAPDKSGLPSDRFSAERTGGSVSTLTIQRTQQEDSAVYLCASSPDSEGYYEQYFGPGTRLTVT.